A single sample is the source of the 24 T cell receptor beta chains below, sequenced in a study of blood T cells in healthy people across ages. With a J-beta primer mix and a sample-barcoded 5' primer, a second PCR ran about 7 to 11 cycles. TCRdb recomputed calls from the 5' RACE reads with MiXCR, one row per CDR3 protein. Here the sample spans about 730,000 distinct CDR3 sequences, 43% being singletons. Sequencing was done on a sample of blood. These receptors were obtained from a woman in her sixties in good health.

This clonotype has only one observation. The chain carries TRBV12-3 or TRBV12-4 and TRBJ1-4; possible D gene TRBD1, 5 bases. The CDR3 is made up of 13 amino acids. V was shortened by 8 bases and J by 4 bases, with 11 bases between the two germline ends. CDR3 coding DNA: TGTGCCAGCGAAAGGGACGGTAATGAAAAACTGTTTTTT. Amino acids: CASERDGNEKLFF.

This clonotype was seen only a few times. The chain carries TRBV3-1 and TRBJ2-5; TRBD2 agrees at 10 bases. The J segment lost 5 bases and the V segment lost 2 bases, leaving 11 bases of the junction unmatched. This CDR3 region has 17 residues. Per germline, CDR1 LGHDT and CDR2 YNNKEL (reference sequence). CDR3 region: CASSQWGSGGPGETQYF. CDR3 DNA sequence: TGTGCCAGCAGCCAATGGGGTAGCGGGGGGCCAGGGGAGACCCAGTACTTC.

This chain uses TRBV6-5 with TRBJ2-5, with 7 positions matching TRBD2. The J call may be incorrect, as the DNA end agrees better with TRBJ2-7. CDR1 is MNHEY and CDR2 is SVGAGI in the germline V gene. The CDR3 consists of 14 residues. CDR3 nucleotides: TGTGCCAGCAGTTTTAGGACTAGACTCTACGAGCAGTACTTC. It translates to CASSFRTRLYEQYF.

The gene calls are TRBV5-1 and TRBJ2-1, with no clear D. Gene TRBJ2-7 matches the end of the DNA better, so the J call may be wrong. The CDR3 runs 13 residues. Germline V gene lookup returns CDR1 SGHRS and CDR2 YFSETQ. CDR3: CASSVDTYNEQYF. DNA for the CDR3: TGCGCCAGCAGCGTCGATACCTACAATGAGCAGTACTTC.

This clonotype has a handful of counts. The V and J genes are TRBV20-1 and TRBJ2-7; D is possibly TRBD2 (5 bases). CDR1 is DFQATT, CDR2 SNEGSKA, per germline (reference sequence). V was shortened by 4 bases and J by 6 bases, with 13 bases between the two germline ends. This CDR3 comprises 12 residues. DNA of the CDR3: TGCAGTGCTAATCTGATGGCGGGCGAGCAGTACTTC. It codes for CSANLMAGEQYF.

In its sample, this clonotype was seen once. Being one base from a much bigger clone, this may be a read error. This rearrangement joins TRBV6-6 to TRBJ2-5; TRBD2 agrees at 14 bases. This CDR3 has 16 amino acids. V lost 5 bases and J lost 11; bases outside the gene matches: 13. Germline V gives CDR1 MNHNY, CDR2 SVGAGI (reference sequence). CDR3 protein: CASSHTGLAGDERQYF. As DNA, the CDR3 is TGTGCCAGCAGTCACACGGGACTAGCGGGAGACGAAAGGCAGTACTTC.

This clonotype was observed a handful of times. The chain joins TRBV11-2 to TRBJ2-1; 12 nucleotides line up with TRBD2. The CDR3 contains 16 residues. In germline, CDR1 is SGHAT, CDR2 FQNNGV. Losses at the gene ends were 0 bases for V and 8 bases for J; bases not matched to a gene: 5. CDR3 sequence: CASSLELAGGSDEQFF. In nucleotides, the CDR3 is TGTGCCAGCAGCTTAGAACTAGCGGGGGGTTCAGATGAGCAGTTCTTC.

The V gene is TRBV5-1, the J gene TRBJ2-5, with D maybe TRBD2 (5 bases). Germline V gene sequence: CDR1 SGHRS, CDR2 YFSETQ. The CDR3 totals 14 residues. V was pared by 3 bases and J by 4 bases, with 13 bases between. In nucleotides, the CDR3 is TGCGCCAGCAGCTCCAAACCTGGAGGAGAGACCCAGTACTTC. Its translation is CASSSKPGGETQYF.

This clonotype was detected ten times or more. The rearrangement links TRBV3-1 to TRBJ2-1; 13 positions agree with TRBD2. Losses at the gene ends were 4 bases for V and 3 bases for J; bases not matched to a gene: 0. CDR3 length: 15 amino acids. Germline V lookup: CDR1 LGHDT, CDR2 YNNKEL (reference sequence). DNA of the CDR3: TGTGCCAGCAGCCGACTAGCGGGGGGCTACAATGAGCAGTTCTTC. It translates to CASSRLAGGYNEQFF.

V usage is TRBV7-6 and J usage is TRBJ2-1; 10 bases map to TRBD2. Germline V lookup: CDR1 SGHVS, CDR2 FNYEAQ. The CDR3 has 15 amino acids. J gave up 6 bases and V 7 bases, and 9 bases lay outside the gene matches. The CDR3 region has the DNA TGTGCCAGCAAAGCGGGAGGGCCTCCTTTCAATGAGCAGTTCTTC. It translates to CASKAGGPPFNEQFF.

The chain recombines TRBV7-2 with TRBJ2-3; 9 bases map to TRBD2. J gave up 5 bases and V 5 bases, and 14 bases lay outside the gene matches. The CDR3 covers 17 residues. Germline-derived CDR1 and CDR2 are SGHTA and FQGNSA. The CDR3 DNA sequence: TGTGCCAGCAGCCAGCGGTCGGCGGGAGGGCCCGGAGATACGCAGTATTTT. Amino acids: CASSQRSAGGPGDTQYF.

This chain joins TRBV12-3 or TRBV12-4 and TRBJ1-2; no firm D call. CDR3 length: 15 amino acids. The ends were cut back, 6 bases at V and 5 bases at J, with 19 bases in the middle. In DNA form, the CDR3 reads TGTGCCAGCAGGCCCTTTGGGGAGAATCGGTATGGCTACACCTTC. It specifies CASRPFGENRYGYTF.

The CDR3 sequence: CAWSVQGGETQFF. The DNA for the CDR3 is TGTGCCTGGAGTGTACAGGGTGGGGAGACCCAGTTCTTC. The chain employs TRBV30 and TRBJ2-1; the D gene is possibly TRBD1 (6 bases). The CDR3 runs to 13 residues. The V end was cut by 0 bases, the J end by 13 bases, with 16 bases between. Germline V gene sequence: CDR1 GTSNPN, CDR2 SVGIG (reference sequence).

For this clonotype: This sequence may be a read error, since a much larger clone differs from it by one base. In DNA form, the CDR3 reads TGCGCCTGCAGCCCCGAGATGCGGTCGGAGACCCAGTACTTC. Translating gives CACSPEMRSETQYF. V is TRBV5-1 and J is TRBJ2-5; D is unresolved. Germline assignment: CDR1 SGHRS and CDR2 YFSETQ. CDR3 length equals 14 residues.

This clonotype has only a few counts. The J gene is TRBJ2-3, the V gene TRBV6-6; D remains unclear. Per the germline V gene, CDR1 is MNHNY and CDR2 is SVGAGI (reference sequence). Between the trimmed V and J ends, which lost 5 bases and 2 bases, there was a span of 11 bases. The CDR3 is 14 residues long. For the CDR3, the DNA is TGTGCCAGCAGTCGGGCCCGATACACAGATACGCAGTATTTT. It encodes CASSRARYTDTQYF.

V is TRBV5-1 and J is TRBJ1-2, with 9 positions matching TRBD1. V shed 4 bases and J 6 bases; nucleotides not matched to a gene: 4. The CDR3 extends over 13 amino acids. The germline gives CDR1 SGHRS, CDR2 YFSETQ. This CDR3 reads CASSQDRGDGYTF. The CDR3 region has the DNA TGCGCCAGCAGCCAGGACAGGGGAGATGGCTACACCTTC.

The genes are TRBV28 and TRBJ2-1, with TRBD1 matching over 9 bases. J gave up 4 bases and V 8 bases, and 9 bases lay outside the gene matches. CDR1 is MDHEN and CDR2 is SYDVKM in the germline V gene. This CDR3 region has 15 residues. CDR3 protein: CASFRTGDYYNEQFF. DNA for the CDR3: TGTGCCAGCTTCCGGACAGGGGACTATTACAATGAGCAGTTCTTC. Supplemented by reference TRBV28 and TRBJ2-1, the full variable domain reads DVKVTQSSRYLVKRTGEKVFLECVQDMDHENMFWYRQDPGLGLRLIYFSYDVKMKEKGDIPEGYSVSREKKERFSLILESASTNQTSMYLCASFRTGDYYNEQFFGPGTRLTVL.

The chain couples TRBV7-3 to TRBJ2-3, with D possibly matching TRBD2 (6 bases). V was trimmed by 0 bases and J by 5 bases, leaving 12 bases between them. The CDR3 covers 15 residues. The V gene's germline CDR1 is SGHTA and CDR2 FQGTGA. CDR3: CASSLTGGNGDTQYF. Written as DNA, the CDR3 is TGTGCCAGCAGCTTAACAGGAGGGAACGGAGATACGCAGTATTTT.

Remarks on this clonotype: This may come from a read error, since a much larger clone is one base off. V gene TRBV9 combines with J gene TRBJ2-7, with D hard to call. The DNA end is more similar to TRBJ2-5, so the J call may be wrong. The CDR3 has 12 amino acids. Germline loops: CDR1 SGDLS, CDR2 YYNGEE. CDR3 in DNA: TGTGCCAGCAGCGTAGATGGAGAGACCCAGTACTTC. Residues: CASSVDGETQYF.

In this sample, this clonotype turned up a few times. The genes are TRBV20-1 and TRBJ2-5, with D uncertain. CDR1 DFQATT and CDR2 SNEGSKA come from the germline V gene (reference sequence). The CDR3 has 13 amino acids. V was shortened by 3 bases and J by 3 bases, with 11 bases between the two germline ends. In DNA, the CDR3 is TGCAGTGCTAGTCCCGTCGGAAAAGAGACCCAGTACTTC. Its protein is CSASPVGKETQYF.

The chain links TRBV4-3 to TRBJ2-1; 14 nucleotides agree with TRBD2. The CDR3 totals 17 residues. V lost 4 bases, J lost 5 bases, and 7 bases stayed unmatched. Germline-derived CDR1 and CDR2 are LGHNA and YSLEER. The CDR3 region is CASSPRLAGGSNNEQFF. CDR3 sequence (DNA): TGCGCCAGCAGCCCAAGACTAGCGGGAGGGTCGAACAATGAGCAGTTCTTC.

This clonotype was seen a few times. The V call is TRBV3-1, the J call TRBJ1-4; no firm D call. Germline V gene lookup returns CDR1 LGHDT and CDR2 YNNKEL (reference sequence). V was trimmed by 3 bases and J by 7 bases, leaving 6 bases between them. This CDR3 spans 12 amino acids. DNA of the CDR3: TGTGCCAGCAGCCATGGTGGTGAAAAACTGTTTTTT. Encoded protein: CASSHGGEKLFF.

The sample holds a few counts of this clonotype. V and J are TRBV27 and TRBJ2-3, with D perhaps matching TRBD1 (6 bases). Trimming pared 5 bases from V and 6 bases from J, leaving 12 bases between. The CDR3 consists of 13 residues. Germline-derived CDR1 and CDR2 are MNHEY and SMNVEV (reference sequence). The CDR3 sequence: CASSGRTADTQYF. CDR3 coding DNA: TGTGCCAGCAGTGGCCGGACAGCCGATACGCAGTATTTT.

The V and J genes are TRBV3-1 and TRBJ1-1, with a tentative D call TRBD1 (6 bases). Trimming took 0 bases from V and 4 from J, leaving 12 bases between them. The CDR3 loop spans 15 amino acids. CDR1 is LGHDT and CDR2 is YNNKEL in the germline V gene (reference sequence). Here the CDR3 DNA reads TGTGCCAGCAGCCAAGATCCGGGGGCTGGCACTGAAGCTTTCTTT. Translating it yields CASSQDPGAGTEAFF.